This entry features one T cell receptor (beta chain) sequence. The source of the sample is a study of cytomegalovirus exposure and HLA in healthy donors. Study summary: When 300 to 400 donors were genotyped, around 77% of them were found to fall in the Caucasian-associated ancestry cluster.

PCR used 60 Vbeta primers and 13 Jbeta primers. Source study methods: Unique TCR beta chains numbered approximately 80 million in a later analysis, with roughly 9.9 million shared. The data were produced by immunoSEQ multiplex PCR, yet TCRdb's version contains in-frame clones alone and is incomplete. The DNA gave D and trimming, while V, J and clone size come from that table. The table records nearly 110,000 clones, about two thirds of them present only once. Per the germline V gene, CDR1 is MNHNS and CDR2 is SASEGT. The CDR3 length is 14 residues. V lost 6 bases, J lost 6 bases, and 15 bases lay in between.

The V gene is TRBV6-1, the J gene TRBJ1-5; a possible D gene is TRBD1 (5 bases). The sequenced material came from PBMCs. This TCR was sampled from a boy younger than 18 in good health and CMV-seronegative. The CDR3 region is CASRSGIYIQPQHF. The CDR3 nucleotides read TGTGCCAGCAGATCAGGGATATACATTCAGCCCCAGCATTTT.